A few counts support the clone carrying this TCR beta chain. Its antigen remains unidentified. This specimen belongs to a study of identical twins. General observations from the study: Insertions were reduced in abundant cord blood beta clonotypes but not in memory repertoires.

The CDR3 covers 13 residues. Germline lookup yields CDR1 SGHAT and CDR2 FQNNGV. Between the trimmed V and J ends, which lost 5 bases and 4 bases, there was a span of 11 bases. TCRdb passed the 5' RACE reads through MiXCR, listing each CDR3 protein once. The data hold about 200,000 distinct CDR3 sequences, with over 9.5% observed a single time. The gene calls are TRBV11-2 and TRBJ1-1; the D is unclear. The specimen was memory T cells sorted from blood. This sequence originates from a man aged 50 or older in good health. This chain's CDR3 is CASSPQWSTEAFF. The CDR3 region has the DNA TGTGCCAGCAGCCCCCAGTGGAGCACTGAAGCTTTCTTT.